This TCR beta chain derives from a study of cytomegalovirus exposure and HLA in healthy donors. Study outcomes and limitations: When analyzed later, a missense DCLRE1C variant was found to be linked to TCR beta V- and J-gene trimming.

Comments on this clone: Its target is not known. A read error may account for a junction end that differs from germline.

The PCR contained 60 Vbeta and 13 Jbeta primers. Original handling: An analysis that came later counted 80 million or so unique TCR beta chains, around 12 million shared. Sequencing was performed with immunoSEQ multiplex PCR; in TCRdb, only in-frame clones are kept and a portion is missing. V, J and clone size reflect that table, while D and trimming were determined from the DNA. The sample shows around 130,000 clones, around 74% of them seen only once. The germline CDR1 and CDR2 sequences are MDHEN and SYDVKM. The CDR3 sequence is 16 residues long. Material for sequencing was PBMCs. The sequence came from a man younger than 40 in good health and CMV-seronegative. The gene calls are TRBV28 and TRBJ2-7, with 12 bases aligning to TRBD2. The CDR3 bases are TGTGCCAGCAGTTTATTGAAAACTAGCGGGAGGCCTCGGTATGACTTC. It specifies CASSLLKTSGRPRYDF.